These T cell receptor beta chains were read from a single sample in a study of shared clonotypes between healthy human individuals. Profiled with immunoSEQ multiplex PCR; TCRdb holds only in-frame clones, not every one. The sample records around 1.1 million clones, 70% to 85% being singletons. Source material: memory CD4+ T cells from PBMCs. These receptors were taken from a man aged 18 to 30 in good health. Some clones in this sample may be carry-over from other donors' samples. The CDR3 runs from the conserved cysteine through the conserved F or W. D genes are given only for firm matches. Size tells how often a clone was seen (once, few, many) or the class of an expanded clone, and some rows leave it out.

>TRBJ2-5|18|TRBV21-1|NA|NA
CASSKFGTGTRDQETQYF
NA
>TRBJ2-7|15|TRBV5-1|TRBD2|NA
CASSFQIAGAYEQYF
TGCGCCAGCAGCTTCCAGATAGCGGGGGCCTACGAGCAGTACTTC
>TRBJ2-3|16|TRBV28|NA|few
CASSYAGFVDTDTQYF
TGTGCCAGCAGTTACGCGGGCTTCGTAGACACAGATACGCAGTATTTT
>TRBJ2-1|12|TRBV7-3|NA|NA
CASSLRGNEQFF
TGTGCCAGCAGCTTACGGGGAAATGAGCAGTTCTTC
>TRBJ2-7|14|TRBV29-1|TRBD2|NA
CSVPGLAPPYEQYF
TGCAGCGTCCCCGGACTAGCCCCTCCTTACGAGCAGTACTTC
>TRBJ2-3|11|TRBV27|NA|NA
CASSLGWAQYF
TGTGCCAGCAGTTTGGGGTGGGCGCAGTATTTT
>TRBJ2-1|12|TRBV28|NA|NA
CASRFSYNEQFF
TGTGCCAGCAGATTTTCCTACAATGAGCAGTTCTTC
>TRBJ2-1|16|TRBV18|NA|NA
CASSPPTGASYNEQFF
TGTGCCAGCTCACCACCTACCGGGGCCTCCTACAATGAGCAGTTCTTC
>TRBJ2-7|14|TRBV10-3|TRBD2|NA
CAISARSGTYEQYF
TGTGCCATCAGTGCCCGTAGCGGGACCTACGAGCAGTACTTC
>TRBJ2-1|15|TRBV7-2|TRBD2|few
CASSLSGSAYNEQFF
TGTGCCAGCAGCTTAAGCGGGAGTGCGTACAATGAGCAGTTCTTC
>TRBJ2-3|16|TRBV5-8|TRBD1|once
CASSPRQGRPVGSQYF
TGTGCCAGCAGCCCGAGACAGGGGAGACCCGTTGGGTCGCAGTATTTT
>TRBJ2-2|13|TRBV7-3|NA|NA
CASSRLDGGELFF
TGTGCCAGCAGCCGACTAGATGGCGGGGAGCTGTTTTTT
>TRBJ1-2|14|TRBV6-5|TRBD1|once
CASSSGQGARGYTF
TGTGCCAGCAGTTCTGGACAGGGGGCGCGCGGCTACACCTTC
>TRBJ1-2|14|TRBV7-3|NA|NA
CASSPQNSNYGYTF
TGTGCCAGCAGCCCCCAGAATTCTAACTATGGCTACACCTTC
>TRBJ2-1|16|TRBV5-1|NA|NA
CASSLSPHVDYNEQFF
TGCGCCAGCAGCTTGAGCCCACACGTAGACTACAATGAGCAGTTCTTC
>TRBJ2-7|14|TRBV5-8|NA|NA
CASSLQQHSYEQYF
TGTGCCAGCAGCTTACAACAGCACTCCTACGAGCAGTACTTC
>TRBJ2-7|14|TRBV9|NA|NA
CASCQGMGSYEQYF
TGTGCCAGCTGCCAGGGGATGGGGTCCTACGAGCAGTACTTC
>TRBJ1-2|13|TRBV5-1|NA|NA
CASASVSNYGYTF
TGCGCCAGCGCCTCCGTGAGTAACTATGGCTACACCTTC
>TRBJ1-1|12|TRBV5-8|NA|NA
CASKQANTEAFF
TGTGCCAGCAAACAGGCGAACACTGAAGCTTTCTTT
>TRBJ2-4|14|TRBV6-4|NA|many
CASSDSQITDIQYF
TGTGCCAGCAGTGACTCTCAAATTACTGACATTCAGTACTTC
>TRBJ2-3|13|TRBV13|NA|NA
CASSLGGTDTQYF
TGTGCCAGCAGCTTAGGGGGCACAGATACGCAGTATTTT
>TRBJ2-3|12|TRBV7-2|TRBD2|few
CASTVGGGTQYF
TGTGCCAGCACCGTGGGGGGGGGTACGCAGTATTTT
>TRBJ2-1|17|TRBV4-2|TRBD2|NA
CASSRLASGRGYNEQFF
TGTGCCAGCAGCCGCCTGGCTAGCGGGAGGGGGTACAATGAGCAGTTCTTC
>TRBJ2-7|14|TRBV25-1|NA|NA
CASSERQSSYEQYF
TGTGCCAGCAGTGAACGACAGAGCTCCTACGAGCAGTACTTC
>TRBJ2-2|16|TRBV5-1|NA|NA
CASSDDPRRVSGELFF
TGCGCCAGCAGCGACGACCCGAGGAGGGTGAGCGGGGAGCTGTTTTTT
>TRBJ2-7|14|TRBV5-1|TRBD1|once
CASSFQGADGEQYF
TGCGCCAGCAGCTTCCAGGGGGCAGATGGCGAGCAGTACTTC
>TRBJ2-7|17|TRBV7-8|TRBD2|NA
CASSRAGGRREVYEQYF
TGTGCCAGCAGCCGGGCGGGGGGACGGCGGGAGGTCTACGAGCAGTACTTC
>TRBJ2-7|17|TRBV5-6|NA|NA
CASSLLGQGGVTYEQYF
TGTGCCAGCAGCTTATTAGGGCAGGGTGGGGTGACCTACGAGCAGTACTTC
>TRBJ2-7|15|TRBV6-1|NA|NA
CASSVDSWDSGEQYF
TGTGCCAGCAGTGTGGACTCGTGGGATTCGGGCGAGCAGTACTTC
>TRBJ2-7|14|TRBV2|NA|NA
CASSEGVLSYEQYF
TGTGCCAGCAGTGAAGGTGTCCTATCCTACGAGCAGTACTTC
>TRBJ2-7|14|TRBV18|TRBD1|NA
CASSPNTGGYEQYF
TGTGCCAGCTCACCAAATACAGGGGGCTACGAGCAGTACTTC
>TRBJ1-2|14|TRBV7-2|NA|NA
CASSPQGGVRGYTF
TGTGCCAGCAGCCCTCAAGGGGGGGTCAGGGGCTACACCTTC
>TRBJ1-2|13|TRBV28|NA|NA
CASQRAGVYGYTF
TGTGCCAGTCAGAGAGCAGGGGTCTATGGCTACACCTTC
>TRBJ1-3|17|TRBV15|NA|NA
CATSRPGTPYSGNTIYF
TGTGCCACCAGCAGACCCGGGACACCTTACTCTGGAAACACCATATATTTT
>TRBJ2-5|16|TRBV7-2|TRBD1|NA
CASNQNRGFGGETQYF
TGTGCCAGCAACCAAAACAGGGGCTTTGGGGGAGAGACCCAGTACTTC
>TRBJ1-2|14|TRBV5-1|NA|NA
CASSLSAEGTGYTF
TGCGCCAGCAGCTTGTCCGCGGAGGGGACAGGCTACACCTTC
>TRBJ2-1|15|TRBV9|NA|NA
CASSVLESGYNEQFF
TGTGCCAGCAGCGTACTAGAATCGGGCTACAATGAGCAGTTCTTC
>TRBJ1-5|17|TRBV27|NA|NA
CASSLKSGGGSNQPQHF
TGTGCCAGCAGTTTAAAATCGGGGGGCGGTAGCAATCAGCCCCAGCATTTT
>TRBJ2-5|15|TRBV6-1|NA|NA
CASSEEAESWETQYF
TGTGCCAGCAGTGAAGAGGCGGAGTCATGGGAGACCCAGTACTTC
>TRBJ2-7|15|TRBV6-6|TRBD1|NA
CASRRTQGFSYEQYF
TGTGCCAGCAGGAGAACACAGGGGTTCTCCTACGAGCAGTACTTC
>TRBJ1-5|13|TRBV19|NA|NA
CASTLNDGQPQHF
TGTGCCAGTACCCTGAACGACGGTCAGCCCCAGCATTTT
>TRBJ1-4|14|TRBV18|TRBD1|once
CASASGTENEKLFF
TGTGCCAGCGCCTCCGGGACAGAGAATGAAAAACTGTTTTTT
>TRBJ1-4|15|TRBV4-3|NA|NA
CASSQVGGINEKLFF
TGCGCCAGCAGCCAAGTCGGGGGGATTAATGAAAAACTGTTTTTT
>TRBJ1-2|14|TRBV19|NA|NA
CASSILGESRGYTF
TGTGCCAGTAGTATACTCGGGGAATCACGGGGCTACACCTTC
>TRBJ2-3|17|TRBV5-1|TRBD2|NA
CASSSLTSGTSPDTQYF
TGCGCCAGCAGCTCCTTGACTAGCGGGACTTCTCCAGATACGCAGTATTTT
>TRBJ1-4|14|TRBV6-1|NA|NA
CASGSGRPNEKLFF
TGTGCCAGCGGTAGCGGGCGGCCTAATGAAAAACTGTTTTTT
>TRBJ2-2|17|TRBV7-3|TRBD2|NA
CASSLSSGGSGTGELFF
TGTGCCAGCAGCTTAAGTTCGGGCGGGAGTGGCACCGGGGAGCTGTTTTTT
>TRBJ1-2|13|TRBV28|TRBD1|NA
CASSQDRGRGYTF
TGTGCCAGCAGCCAAGACAGGGGGCGGGGCTACACCTTC
>TRBJ1-4|15|TRBV2|TRBD1|NA
CASRDRGNYNEKLFF
TGTGCCAGCCGGGACAGGGGAAACTATAATGAAAAACTGTTTTTT
>TRBJ1-1|14|TRBV7-3|NA|NA
CASSLSAMNTEAFF
TGTGCCAGCAGCTTATCAGCAATGAACACTGAAGCTTTCTTT
>TRBJ2-3|13|TRBV6-5|TRBD1|NA
CASRTGGTDTQYF
TGTGCCAGCAGGACAGGGGGCACAGATACGCAGTATTTT
>TRBJ1-3|14|TRBV12-5|NA|NA
CAHIRQGSGNTIYF
TGTGCCCACATTAGGCAGGGCTCTGGAAACACCATATATTTT
>TRBJ2-5|14|TRBV9|NA|NA
CASSVGPGTAYQYF
TGTGCCAGCAGCGTAGGCCCCGGGACCGCCTACCAGTACTTC
>TRBJ1-1|19|TRBV27|TRBD1|few
CASSWLRTGVNNMNTEAFF
TGTGCCAGCAGTTGGCTGCGGACAGGGGTAAATAACATGAACACTGAAGCTTTCTTT
>TRBJ2-5|17|TRBV9|NA|NA
CASSPRWGRGGQETQYF
TGTGCCAGCAGCCCTAGGTGGGGGAGAGGAGGACAAGAGACCCAGTACTTC
>TRBJ2-3|16|TRBV7-6|TRBD1|NA
CASSLLTTGALDTQYF
TGTGCCAGCAGCTTGCTAACGACAGGGGCATTGGATACGCAGTATTTT
>TRBJ2-5|15|TRBV10-1|TRBD1|NA
CASSPGQGREETQYF
TGCGCCAGCAGCCCCGGACAGGGGAGAGAAGAGACCCAGTACTTC
>TRBJ2-3|12|TRBV27|NA|NA
CATRDLTDTQYF
TGTGCCACCCGAGACCTCACAGATACGCAGTATTTT
>TRBJ1-1|14|TRBV7-2|NA|NA
CASSFYRINTEAFF
TGTGCCAGCAGCTTTTACAGAATTAACACTGAAGCTTTCTTT